The sequence of this T cell receptor (beta chain) was determined in a study of blood T cells in healthy people across ages. Ten or more counts support this clonotype. Together with a sample-barcoded 5' primer, a J-beta primer mix was included in a second PCR lasting about 7 to 11 cycles. Via MiXCR, TCRdb re-called the 5' RACE reads, giving one row per CDR3 protein. The data hold 1,800,000 or so distinct CDR3 sequences, with approximately 39% observed a single time. The sequencing input was blood. This clonotype was obtained from a human donor in good health.

CDR3 sequence (DNA): TGTGCCAGCAGCCACGGCACTGAAGCTTTCTTT. Its protein product is CASSHGTEAFF. V usage is TRBV6-5 and J usage is TRBJ1-1; D is uncertain. The CDR3 loop spans 11 amino acids. Germline V gives CDR1 MNHEY, CDR2 SVGAGI. V was pared by 6 bases and J by 4 bases, with 6 bases between.